The 17 T cell receptor beta chains presented below share a single source sample, sequenced in a study of blood T cell repertoires in COVID-19. Only in-frame clones appear in the TCRdb table, and some are missing; sequencing was by immunoSEQ multiplex PCR. In the table there are 130,000 to 150,000 clones, about four fifths of which are singletons. Sequences were obtained from PBMCs or T cells enriched from blood (not recorded which). The source is a man aged 35-49 years with acute COVID-19.

The chain employs TRBV30 and TRBJ1-2; perhaps TRBD1 as D (5 bases). Germline-derived CDR1 and CDR2 are GTSNPN and SVGIG (reference sequence). The CDR3 consists of 12 residues. Trimming pared 0 bases from V and 8 bases from J, leaving 10 bases between. The CDR3 nucleotides read TGTGCCTGGAGTGTACGTGGGGGGGGCTACACCTTC. It specifies CAWSVRGGGYTF. Using reference TRBV30 and TRBJ1-2 for the parts outside the CDR3, the full variable domain is SQTIHQWPATLVQPVGSPLSLECTVEGTSNPNLYWYRQAAGRGLQLLFYSVGIGQISSEVPQNLSASRPQDRQFILSSKKLLLSDSGFYLCAWSVRGGGYTFGSGTRLTVV.

The CDR3 loop reads CASRPKDRGLSYEQYF. CDR3 nucleotides: TGTGCCAGCAGACCTAAGGACAGGGGATTATCCTACGAGCAGTACTTC. This sequence joins TRBV6-4 and TRBJ2-7; 9 nucleotides agree with TRBD1. Germline assignment: CDR1 MRHNA and CDR2 SNTAGT. The CDR3 runs to 16 residues. V shed 6 bases, J shed 1 base, and the junction held 10 bases outside the gene matches.

The V and J genes are TRBV28 and TRBJ1-1; a weak D match, TRBD1 (5 bases). The V end was cut by 6 bases, the J end by 2 bases, with 13 bases between. The CDR3 extends over 14 amino acids. CDR1 and CDR2 from the germline V gene are MDHEN and SYDVKM. The CDR3 reads CASSPGGGNTEAFF. The CDR3 DNA sequence: TGTGCCAGCAGCCCCGGGGGGGGAAACACTGAAGCTTTCTTT.

The chain recombines TRBV7-9 with TRBJ2-3; 11 nucleotides agree with TRBD2. Trimming at V came to 5 bases and at J to 3 bases, leaving 10 bases not matched to a gene. Germline CDR1 is SEHNR and CDR2 is FQNEAQ (reference sequence). The CDR3 consists of 17 residues. The CDR3 sequence is CASSTLTSGARTDTQYF. CDR3 bases: TGTGCCAGCAGCACCTTGACTAGCGGGGCTCGGACAGATACGCAGTATTTT.

V usage is TRBV4-3 and J usage is TRBJ1-6, with a weak D call TRBD1 (6 bases). Germline assignment: CDR1 LGHNA and CDR2 YSLEER. The CDR3 totals 18 residues. V was pared by 0 bases and J by 0 bases, with 12 bases between. For the CDR3, the DNA is TGCGCCAGCAGCCAAGATTGGACAGTGAGCTCCTATAATTCACCCCTCCACTTT. Protein: CASSQDWTVSSYNSPLHF.

The chain employs TRBV27 and TRBJ2-7; D gene ambiguous. The CDR3 spans 13 residues. V was clipped by 6 bases and J by 0 bases, with 9 bases between them. Germline CDR1 and CDR2: MNHEY and SMNVEV (reference sequence). The CDR3 protein is CASRAPSSYEQYF. DNA for the CDR3: TGTGCCAGCAGGGCCCCTAGCTCCTACGAGCAGTACTTC.

The chain couples TRBV18 to TRBJ2-5; TRBD1 might be the D (6 bases). V dropped 3 bases and J dropped 5 bases, with 13 bases sitting between them. Germline CDR1 reads KGHSH; CDR2 reads LQKENI. CDR3 length: 14 amino acids. In DNA form, the CDR3 reads TGTGCCAGCTCACCCACAGGGCAACTGGAGACCCAGTACTTC. It translates to CASSPTGQLETQYF.

J is TRBJ2-2 and V is TRBV2; D perhaps matches TRBD2 (6 bases). The CDR3 runs to 12 residues. CDR1 and CDR2 from the germline V gene are SNHLY and FYNNEI. V gave up 4 bases and J gave up 6 bases, with 6 bases separating them. CDR3 sequence reads: CASSGGAGELFF. CDR3 coding DNA: TGTGCCAGCAGTGGGGGGGCCGGGGAGCTGTTTTTT.

V and J are TRBV7-9 and TRBJ2-2; D perhaps matches TRBD1 (5 bases). The CDR3 totals 14 residues. V gave up 6 bases and J gave up 8 bases, with 16 bases separating them. Germline loops: CDR1 SEHNR, CDR2 FQNEAQ (reference sequence). The CDR3 DNA reads TGTGCCAGCAGAAACGACAGATCAGCGGGGGAGCTGTTTTTT. Its protein is CASRNDRSAGELFF.

This chain joins TRBV2 and TRBJ2-1; 8 bases match TRBD1. Germline CDR1 reads SNHLY; CDR2 reads FYNNEI. V was pared by 10 bases and J by 6 bases, with 8 bases of the junction left unmatched. The CDR3 is made up of 13 amino acids. CDR3 sequence: CATGQGYINEQFF. The DNA for the CDR3 is TGTGCCACCGGACAGGGATATATCAATGAGCAGTTCTTC.

Written as DNA, the CDR3 is TGCGCCAGCAGCTTGGATGGCGGTAGCAATCAGCCCCAGCATTTT. This codes for CASSLDGGSNQPQHF. This chain connects TRBV5-1 to TRBJ1-5; no clear D gene. From germline, CDR1 is SGHRS and CDR2 YFSETQ. There are 15 residues in the CDR3. Trimming cost V 0 bases and J 0 bases, with 7 bases left between them.

The genes are TRBV7-8 and TRBJ1-6; 7 bases match TRBD1. Trimming took 5 bases from V and 0 from J; bases not matched to a gene: 13. The length of the CDR3 is 19 residues. Germline V gene sequence: CDR1 SGHVS, CDR2 FQNEAQ. This chain's CDR3 is CASSPNWDSRRSYNSPLHF. The CDR3, as DNA: TGTGCCAGCAGCCCCAATTGGGACAGCCGACGCTCCTATAATTCACCCCTCCACTTT.

This chain connects TRBV7-2 to TRBJ2-5; TRBD1 aligns across 8 bases. Germline V lookup: CDR1 SGHTA, CDR2 FQGNSA. The CDR3 extends over 15 amino acids. The trim removed 5 bases at V and 4 bases at J, leaving 9 bases unmatched. The CDR3 is CASSPTDRAVETQYF. In DNA, the CDR3 is TGTGCCAGCAGCCCGACGGACAGGGCAGTAGAGACCCAGTACTTC.

V and J are TRBV7-6 and TRBJ2-1, with 11 bases aligning to TRBD2. Unmatched junction bases numbered 5, after V lost 3 bases and J lost 10 bases. Germline assignment: CDR1 SGHVS and CDR2 FNYEAQ. The CDR3 contains 14 residues. CDR3 bases: TGTGCCAGCAGCTTTAGCGGGGGGGCCGGGGAGCAGTTCTTC. Residues: CASSFSGGAGEQFF.

This clone was observed a single time. V is TRBV28 and J is TRBJ2-7; TRBD1 aligns across 8 bases. V shed 10 bases, J shed 1 base, and the junction held 3 bases outside the gene matches. Germline lookup yields CDR1 MDHEN and CDR2 SYDVKM. The CDR3 runs to 12 residues. The CDR3 DNA is TGTGCCACAGGGGGCCGATCCTACGAGCAGTACTTC. It specifies CATGGRSYEQYF.

The rearrangement links TRBV6-5 to TRBJ2-7, with 8 bases matching TRBD1. The germline V gene has CDR1 MNHEY and CDR2 SVGAGI. With 6 bases clipped from V and 3 bases from J, the junction kept 1 base outside the gene matches. The CDR3 runs to 12 residues. The CDR3, as DNA: TGTGCCAGCAGGGACAGGGACTACGAGCAGTACTTC. Its translation is CASRDRDYEQYF.

The chain has TRBV9 and TRBJ1-6; D is undetermined. With 7 bases removed from V and 11 bases from J, the gap between germline ends came to 10 bases. This CDR3 comprises 11 residues. The germline V gene encodes CDR1 SGDLS and CDR2 YYNGEE. The CDR3 protein is CASGEVTPLHF. For the CDR3, the DNA is TGTGCCAGCGGGGAGGTGACACCCCTCCACTTT.